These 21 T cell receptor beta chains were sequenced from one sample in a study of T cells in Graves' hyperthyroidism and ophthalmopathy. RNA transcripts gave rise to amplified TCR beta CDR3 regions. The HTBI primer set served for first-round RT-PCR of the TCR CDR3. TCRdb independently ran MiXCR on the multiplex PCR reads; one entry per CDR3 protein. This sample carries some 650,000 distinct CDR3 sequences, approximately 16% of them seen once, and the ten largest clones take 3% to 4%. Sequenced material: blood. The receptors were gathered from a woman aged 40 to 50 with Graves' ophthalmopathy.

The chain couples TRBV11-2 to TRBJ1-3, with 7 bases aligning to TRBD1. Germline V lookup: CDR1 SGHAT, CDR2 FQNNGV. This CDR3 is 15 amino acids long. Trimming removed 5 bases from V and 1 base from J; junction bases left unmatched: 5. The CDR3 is CASSQDRVSGNTIYF. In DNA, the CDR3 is TGTGCCAGCAGCCAAGACAGGGTTTCTGGAAACACCATATATTTT.

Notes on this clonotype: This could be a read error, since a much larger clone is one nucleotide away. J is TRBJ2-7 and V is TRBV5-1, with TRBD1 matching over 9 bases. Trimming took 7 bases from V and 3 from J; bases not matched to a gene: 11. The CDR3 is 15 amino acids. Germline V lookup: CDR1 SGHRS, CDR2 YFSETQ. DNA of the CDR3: TGCGCCAGCGGCAGGGGACAGGGAATTCTCTACGAGCAGTACTTC. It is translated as CASGRGQGILYEQYF.

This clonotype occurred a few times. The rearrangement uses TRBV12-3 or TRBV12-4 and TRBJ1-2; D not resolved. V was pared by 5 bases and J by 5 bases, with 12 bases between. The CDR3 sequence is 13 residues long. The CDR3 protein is CASSPTPSYGYTF. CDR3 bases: TGTGCCAGCAGTCCGACCCCAAGTTATGGCTACACCTTC.

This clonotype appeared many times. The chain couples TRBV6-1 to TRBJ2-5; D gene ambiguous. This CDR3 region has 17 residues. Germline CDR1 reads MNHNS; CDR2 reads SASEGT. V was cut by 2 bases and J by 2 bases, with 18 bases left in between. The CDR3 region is CASSEPPRGQRQETQYF. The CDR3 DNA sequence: TGTGCCAGCAGTGAACCACCCAGAGGCCAGAGACAAGAGACCCAGTACTTC.

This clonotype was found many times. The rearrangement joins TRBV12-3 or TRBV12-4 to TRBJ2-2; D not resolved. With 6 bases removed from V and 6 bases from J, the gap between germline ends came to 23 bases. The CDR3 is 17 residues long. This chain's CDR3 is CASSLRTLTGVSGELFF. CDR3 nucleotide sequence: TGTGCCAGCAGCCTCCGGACGCTGACCGGAGTTTCCGGGGAGCTGTTTTTT.

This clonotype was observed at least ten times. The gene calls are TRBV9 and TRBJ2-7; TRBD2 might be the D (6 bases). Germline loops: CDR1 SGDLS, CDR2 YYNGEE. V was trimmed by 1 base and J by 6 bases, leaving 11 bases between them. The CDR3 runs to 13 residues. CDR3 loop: CASSVTLEGEQYF. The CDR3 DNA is TGTGCCAGCAGCGTAACATTGGAGGGCGAGCAGTACTTC. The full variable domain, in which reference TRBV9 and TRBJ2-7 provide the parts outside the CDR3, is DSGVTQTPKHLITATGQRVTLRCSPRSGDLSVYWYQQSLDQGLQFLIQYYNGEERAKGNILERFSAQQFPDLHSELNLSSLELGDSALYFCASSVTLEGEQYFGPGTRLTVT.

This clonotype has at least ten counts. CDR3: CASSPFGRDVVEQYF. The CDR3 DNA reads TGTGCCAGCTCACCATTTGGGCGGGACGTGGTCGAGCAGTACTTC. The chain is built from TRBV18 and TRBJ2-7, with D possibly TRBD2 on 6 matching bases. This CDR3 has 15 amino acids. Germline V gene sequence: CDR1 KGHSH, CDR2 LQKENI. Trimming shortened V by 2 bases and J by 6 bases, and 17 bases separated the two germline ends.

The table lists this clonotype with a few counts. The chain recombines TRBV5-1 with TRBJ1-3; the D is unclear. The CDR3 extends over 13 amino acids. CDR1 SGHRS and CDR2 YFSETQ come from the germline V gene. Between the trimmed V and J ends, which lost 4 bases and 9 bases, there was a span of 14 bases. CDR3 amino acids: CASSPLSGGTIYF. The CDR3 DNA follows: TGCGCCAGCAGCCCCCTCTCGGGAGGCACCATATATTTT.

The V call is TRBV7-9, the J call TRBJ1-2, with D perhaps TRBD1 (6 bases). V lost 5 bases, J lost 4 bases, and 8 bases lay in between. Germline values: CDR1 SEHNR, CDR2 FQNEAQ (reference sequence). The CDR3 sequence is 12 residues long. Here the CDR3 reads CASSATGYGYTF. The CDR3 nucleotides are TGTGCCAGCAGCGCGACAGGCTATGGCTACACCTTC.

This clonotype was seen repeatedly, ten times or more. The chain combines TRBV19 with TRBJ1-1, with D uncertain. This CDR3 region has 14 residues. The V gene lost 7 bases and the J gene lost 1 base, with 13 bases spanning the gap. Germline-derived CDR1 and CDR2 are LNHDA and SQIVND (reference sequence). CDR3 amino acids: CASKSEAGNTEAFF. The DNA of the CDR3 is TGTGCCAGTAAGAGTGAGGCGGGGAACACTGAAGCTTTCTTT.

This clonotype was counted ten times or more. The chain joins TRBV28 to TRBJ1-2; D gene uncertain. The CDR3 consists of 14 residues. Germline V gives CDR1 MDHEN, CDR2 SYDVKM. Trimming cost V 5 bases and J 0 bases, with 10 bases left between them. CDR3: CASSIGLANYGYTF. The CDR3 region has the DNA TGTGCCAGCAGTATTGGGCTAGCTAACTATGGCTACACCTTC.

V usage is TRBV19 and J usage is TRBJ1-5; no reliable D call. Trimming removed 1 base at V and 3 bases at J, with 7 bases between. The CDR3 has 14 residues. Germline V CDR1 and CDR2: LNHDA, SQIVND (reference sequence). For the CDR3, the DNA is TGTGCCAGTAGTATAGGCCCCTTCAATCAGCCCCAGCATTTT. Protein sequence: CASSIGPFNQPQHF.

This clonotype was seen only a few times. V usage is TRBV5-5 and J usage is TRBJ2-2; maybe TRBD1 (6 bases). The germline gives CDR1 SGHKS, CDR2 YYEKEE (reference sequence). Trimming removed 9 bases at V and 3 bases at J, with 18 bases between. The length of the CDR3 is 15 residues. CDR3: CATSAVGGHTGELFF. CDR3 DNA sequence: TGTGCCACCTCCGCCGTAGGGGGACACACCGGGGAGCTGTTTTTT. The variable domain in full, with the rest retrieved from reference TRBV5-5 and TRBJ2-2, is DAGVTQSPTHLIKTRGQQVTLRCSPISGHKSVSWYQQVLGQGPQFIFQYYEKEERGRGNFPDRFSARQFPNYSSELNVNALLLGDSALYLCATSAVGGHTGELFFGEGSRLTVL.

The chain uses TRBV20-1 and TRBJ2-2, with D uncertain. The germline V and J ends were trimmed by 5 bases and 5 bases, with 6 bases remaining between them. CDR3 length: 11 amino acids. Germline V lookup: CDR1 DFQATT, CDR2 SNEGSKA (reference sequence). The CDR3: CSALYTGELFF. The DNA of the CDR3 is TGCAGTGCTCTTTATACCGGGGAGCTGTTTTTT.

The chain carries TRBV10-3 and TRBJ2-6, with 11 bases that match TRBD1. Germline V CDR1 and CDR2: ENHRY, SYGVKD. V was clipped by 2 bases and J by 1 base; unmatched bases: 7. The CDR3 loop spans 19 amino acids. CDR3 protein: CAISEPPGQGVSGANVLTF. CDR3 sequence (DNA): TGTGCCATCAGTGAGCCGCCGGGACAGGGGGTATCTGGGGCCAACGTCCTGACTTTC.

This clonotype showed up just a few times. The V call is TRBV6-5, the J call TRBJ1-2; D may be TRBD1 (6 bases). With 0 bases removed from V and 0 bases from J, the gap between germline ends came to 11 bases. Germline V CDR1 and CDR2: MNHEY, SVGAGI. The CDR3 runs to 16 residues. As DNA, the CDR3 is TGTGCCAGCAGTTACTCCTCGACAGGAGCTAACTATGGCTACACCTTC. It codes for CASSYSSTGANYGYTF.

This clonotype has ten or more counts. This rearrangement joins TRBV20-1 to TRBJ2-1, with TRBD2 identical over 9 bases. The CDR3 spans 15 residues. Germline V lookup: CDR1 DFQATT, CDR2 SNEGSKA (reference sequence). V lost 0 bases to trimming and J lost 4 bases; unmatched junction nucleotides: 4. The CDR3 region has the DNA TGCAGTGCTAGAGAGAGCGGGGGGTATTACAATGAGCAGTTCTTC. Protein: CSARESGGYYNEQFF.

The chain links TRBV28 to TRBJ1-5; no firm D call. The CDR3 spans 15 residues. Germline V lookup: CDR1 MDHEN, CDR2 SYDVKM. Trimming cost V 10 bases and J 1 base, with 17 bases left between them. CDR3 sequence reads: CATLRSWKSNQPQHF. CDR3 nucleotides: TGTGCCACCCTAAGATCGTGGAAGAGCAATCAGCCCCAGCATTTT.

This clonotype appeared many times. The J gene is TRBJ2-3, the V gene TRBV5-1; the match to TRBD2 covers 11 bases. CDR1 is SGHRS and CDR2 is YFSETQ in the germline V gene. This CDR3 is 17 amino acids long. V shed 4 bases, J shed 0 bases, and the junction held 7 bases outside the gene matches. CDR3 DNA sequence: TGCGCCAGCAGCCGGGGACTAGCGGACTCTAGCACAGATACGCAGTATTTT. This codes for CASSRGLADSSTDTQYF.

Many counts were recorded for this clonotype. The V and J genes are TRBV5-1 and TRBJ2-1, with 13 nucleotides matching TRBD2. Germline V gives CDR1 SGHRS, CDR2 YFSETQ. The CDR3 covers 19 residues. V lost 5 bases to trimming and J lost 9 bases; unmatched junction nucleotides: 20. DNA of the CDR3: TGCGCCAGCAGGGGGACCGGACTTACCGGGACTAGCGGGAATGGTGAGCAGTTCTTC. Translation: CASRGTGLTGTSGNGEQFF.

In DNA form, the CDR3 reads TGTGCCTGGAGTGTCGGTTCTTCATTTAGCAATCAGCCCCAGCATTTT. Protein sequence: CAWSVGSSFSNQPQHF. The chain links TRBV30 to TRBJ1-5; D not resolved. The CDR3 is 16 amino acids. CDR1 GTSNPN and CDR2 SVGIG come from the germline V gene (reference sequence). V was cut by 0 bases and J by 0 bases, with 12 bases left in between.